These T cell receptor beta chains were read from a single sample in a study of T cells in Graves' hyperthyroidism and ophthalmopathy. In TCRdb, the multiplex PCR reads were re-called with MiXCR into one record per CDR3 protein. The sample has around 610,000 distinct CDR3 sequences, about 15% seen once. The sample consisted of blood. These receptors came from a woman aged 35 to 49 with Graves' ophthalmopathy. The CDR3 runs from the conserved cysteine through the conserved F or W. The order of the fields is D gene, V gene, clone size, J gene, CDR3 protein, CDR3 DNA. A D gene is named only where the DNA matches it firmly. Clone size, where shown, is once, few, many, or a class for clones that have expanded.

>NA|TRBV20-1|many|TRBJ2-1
CSARDFEDEQFF
TGCAGTGCTAGAGATTTCGAAGATGAGCAGTTCTTC
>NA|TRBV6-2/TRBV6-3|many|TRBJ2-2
CASSYSSVANTGELFF
TGTGCCAGCAGTTACTCGAGCGTTGCGAACACCGGGGAGCTGTTTTTT
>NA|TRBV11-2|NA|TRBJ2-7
CASSLLTANQYPYEQYF
TGTGCCAGCAGCTTACTTACAGCTAACCAATACCCCTACGAGCAGTACTTC
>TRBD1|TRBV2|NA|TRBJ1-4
CASSNDRAPTNEKLFF
TGTGCCAGCAGTAACGACAGGGCCCCAACTAATGAAAAACTGTTTTTT
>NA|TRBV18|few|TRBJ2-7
CASSHRATTSYEQYF
TGTGCCAGCTCACACAGGGCGACAACATCCTACGAGCAGTACTTC
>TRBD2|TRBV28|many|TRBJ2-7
CASIASGNYEQYF
TGTGCCAGCATTGCTAGCGGGAACTACGAGCAGTACTTC
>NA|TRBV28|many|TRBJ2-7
CASSFQDSYEQYF
TGTGCCAGCAGTTTTCAGGACAGCTACGAGCAGTACTTC
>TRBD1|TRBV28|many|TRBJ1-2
CASRPTGDYGYTF
TGTGCCAGCAGGCCGACAGGGGACTATGGCTACACCTTC
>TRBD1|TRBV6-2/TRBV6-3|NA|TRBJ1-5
CASSYSKMTGTSNQPQHF
TGTGCCAGCAGTTACTCAAAAATGACAGGGACAAGCAATCAGCCCCAGCATTTT
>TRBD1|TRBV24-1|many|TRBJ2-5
CATSDRKRGLQETQYF
TGTGCCACCAGTGATAGGAAGAGGGGGCTCCAAGAGACCCAGTACTTC
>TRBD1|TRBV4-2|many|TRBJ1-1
CASSRWGQGDTEAFF
TGTGCCAGCAGCCGGTGGGGACAGGGGGACACTGAAGCTTTCTTT
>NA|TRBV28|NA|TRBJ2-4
CASSLTKGELNIQYF
TGTGCCAGCAGTCTCACAAAGGGGGAGTTAAACATTCAGTACTTC
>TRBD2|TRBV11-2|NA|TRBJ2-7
CASSLVVTSGSYEQYF
TGTGCCAGCAGCTTAGTCGTGACTAGCGGCTCCTACGAGCAGTACTTC
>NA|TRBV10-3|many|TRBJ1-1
CAISVGRKNTEAFF
TGTGCCATCAGTGTTGGCAGGAAGAACACTGAAGCTTTCTTT
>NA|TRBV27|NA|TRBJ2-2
CASSFPGAGELFF
TGTGCCAGCAGTTTTCCGGGGGCCGGGGAGCTGTTTTTT
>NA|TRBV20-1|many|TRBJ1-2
CSASPSGFGYGYTF
TGCAGTGCTAGCCCCTCGGGGTTTGGGTATGGCTACACCTTC
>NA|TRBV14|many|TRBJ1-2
CASSQSGGYTF
TGTGCCAGCAGCCAAAGTGGAGGCTACACCTTC
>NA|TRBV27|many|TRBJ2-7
CASSLSVRGGPYEQYF
TGTGCCAGCAGTTTATCGGTCAGGGGCGGACCGTACGAGCAGTACTTC
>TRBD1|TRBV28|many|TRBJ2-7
CASSLWTGDSGNEQYF
TGTGCCAGCAGTTTATGGACAGGGGATTCTGGAAACGAGCAGTACTTC
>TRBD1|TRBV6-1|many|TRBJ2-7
CASSEGNRGFEQYF
TGTGCCAGCAGTGAAGGGAACAGGGGATTCGAGCAGTACTTC
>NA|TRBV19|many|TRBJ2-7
CASSIGLPYEQYF
TGTGCCAGTAGTATTGGGCTTCCTTACGAGCAGTACTTC
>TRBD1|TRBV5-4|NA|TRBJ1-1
CASSRGDRVDTEAFF
TGTGCCAGCAGCAGGGGGGACAGGGTGGACACTGAAGCTTTCTTT
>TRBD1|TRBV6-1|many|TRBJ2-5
CASSERRDRVQETQYF
TGTGCCAGCAGTGAAAGGCGGGACAGGGTTCAAGAGACCCAGTACTTC
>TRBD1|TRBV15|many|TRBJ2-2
CATSSGPFFGTEDTGELFF
TGTGCCACCAGCAGCGGCCCCTTTTTCGGGACAGAAGACACCGGGGAGCTGTTTTTT
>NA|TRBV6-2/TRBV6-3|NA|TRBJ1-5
CASSYSRVRGDQPQHF
TGTGCCAGCAGTTACTCGAGAGTAAGGGGTGATCAGCCCCAGCATTTT
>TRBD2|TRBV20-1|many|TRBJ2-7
CSARVPPGTSGGEQYF
TGCAGTGCTAGAGTTCCACCGGGGACTAGCGGGGGGGAGCAGTACTTC
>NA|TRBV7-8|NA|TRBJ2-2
CASSFGYGASTTGELFF
TGTGCCAGCAGCTTCGGGTATGGGGCTAGTACCACCGGGGAGCTGTTTTTT
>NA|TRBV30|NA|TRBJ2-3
CAWSVQNHPTDTQYF
TGTGCCTGGAGTGTACAGAACCATCCCACAGATACGCAGTATTTT
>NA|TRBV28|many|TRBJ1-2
CASSLDQGLGGYTF
TGTGCCAGCAGTCTTGACCAGGGGCTTGGTGGCTACACCTTC
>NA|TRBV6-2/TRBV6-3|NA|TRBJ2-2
CASSYLIWEKTGELFF
TGTGCCAGCAGTTATCTTATCTGGGAGAAGACCGGGGAGCTGTTTTTT
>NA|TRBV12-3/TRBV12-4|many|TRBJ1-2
CASSLSRLGRYGYTF
TGTGCCAGCAGTTTATCGAGGCTGGGGAGGTATGGCTACACCTTC
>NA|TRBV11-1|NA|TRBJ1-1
CASSPSHRAANTEAFF
TGTGCCAGCAGTCCCAGCCACAGGGCGGCGAACACTGAAGCTTTCTTT
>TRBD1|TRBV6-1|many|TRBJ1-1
CASSPGSRQGSLTSLSF
TGTGCCAGCAGTCCAGGTTCCCGACAGGGCTCCTTAACCTCCCTCTCGTTT
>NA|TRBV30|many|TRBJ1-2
CARSFNYGYTF
TGTGCCAGGTCTTTCAACTATGGCTACACCTTC
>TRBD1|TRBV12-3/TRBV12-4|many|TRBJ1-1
CASSLSPGGTEAFF
TGTGCCAGCAGTTTAAGTCCAGGGGGCACTGAAGCTTTCTTT
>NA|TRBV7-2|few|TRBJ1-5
CASSLDAGGDQPQHF
TGTGCCAGCAGCTTAGACGCCGGGGGAGATCAGCCCCAGCATTTT
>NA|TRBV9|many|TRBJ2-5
CASSVVGTGQETQYF
TGTGCCAGCAGCGTAGTCGGTACAGGGCAAGAGACCCAGTACTTC